Each of the 32 T cell receptor beta chains below was sequenced from the same sample in a study of blood T cells in healthy people across ages. Using a J-beta primer mix together with a sample-barcoded 5' primer, a second PCR was run for about 7 to 12 cycles. Each CDR3 protein is one row after TCRdb ran MiXCR on the 5' RACE reads. In the table there are 1.5 million to 2 million distinct CDR3 sequences, roughly 27% of which are singletons. The specimen was blood. Every receptor here comes from a woman between 25 and 40 years old in good health.

This clonotype has more than one count but fewer than ten. CDR3 loop: CSATKQPGDEKLFF. The CDR3 DNA follows: TGCAGTGCTACAAAACAGCCCGGGGATGAAAAACTGTTTTTT. The J gene is TRBJ1-4, the V gene TRBV20-1; D gene ambiguous. Trimming pared 4 bases from V and 6 bases from J, leaving 15 bases between. The CDR3 is 14 amino acids. Germline V gene lookup returns CDR1 DFQATT and CDR2 SNEGSKA (reference sequence).

On this clonotype: At one end, the junction sequence differs from germline, possibly due to a read error. The genes are TRBV28 and TRBJ1-5; 7 nucleotides line up with TRBD1. CDR1 MDHEN and CDR2 SYDVKM come from the germline V gene. The CDR3 extends over 16 amino acids. Here the CDR3 reads CASSLYGTVLPQPQHF. Written as DNA, the CDR3 is TGTGCTAGCAGTTTATATGGGACAGTACTCCCCCAGCCCCAGCATTTT.

Only one count was recorded for this clonotype. A much larger clonotype is one base distant, so this may be a read error. The CDR3 spells CASSYGRGALYEQYF. CDR3 nucleotide sequence: TGTGCCAGCAGTTACGGCCGGGGGGCCCTCTACGAGCAGTACTTC. The rearrangement links TRBV6-5 to TRBJ2-7, with TRBD2 as a possible D gene (7 bases). The CDR3 sequence is 15 residues long. V gave up 2 bases and J gave up 3 bases, with 14 bases separating them. Germline loops: CDR1 MNHEY, CDR2 SVGAGI.

This chain connects TRBV11-3 to TRBJ1-3; 8 positions match TRBD1. The CDR3 is made up of 14 amino acids. V dropped 4 bases and J dropped 3; count of bases not matched to a gene: 2. CDR1 and CDR2 from the germline V gene are SGHNT and YENEEA. The CDR3 protein is CASSSDRGGNTIYF. The CDR3 nucleotides read TGTGCCAGCAGCTCCGACAGGGGTGGAAACACCATATATTTT.

V gene TRBV4-1 combines with J gene TRBJ2-4, with D possibly matching TRBD2 (6 bases). Matching the DNA end better, TRBJ2-7 makes the J call doubtful. CDR3 length equals 14 residues. Germline CDR1 and CDR2: MGHRA and YSYEKL. DNA for the CDR3: TGCGCCAGCAGCCAAGACGGCCCGGAGGGCGAGCAGTACTTC. Translating gives CASSQDGPEGEQYF.

About this clonotype itself: Sequence at one end of the junction differs from germline and may be a read error. The rearrangement joins TRBV5-5 to TRBJ1-2, with unresolved D. Germline V CDR1 and CDR2: SGHKS, YYEKEE (reference sequence). The CDR3 runs 13 residues. The CDR3 nucleotides are TGTACCAGCAGCTTGAGGACCGACTATGGCTACACCTTC. Protein: CTSSLRTDYGYTF.

This sequence joins TRBV29-1 and TRBJ2-5; D tentatively fits TRBD1 or TRBD2 (6 bases each). CDR1 SQVTM and CDR2 ANQGSEA come from the germline V gene. This CDR3 has 15 residues. V lost 2 bases, J lost 1 base, and 14 bases lay in between. DNA for the CDR3: TGCAGCGTTGAAAGGGGGGAAGCCCCCCAAGAGACCCAGTACTTC. Amino acid sequence: CSVERGEAPQETQYF.

As for this clonotype: One end of the junction is discordant with germline, which a read error may explain. The V gene is TRBV20-1, the J gene TRBJ1-4; D call uncertain. CDR1 and CDR2 from the germline V gene are DFQATT and SNEGSKA (reference sequence). The CDR3 contains 11 residues. In DNA form, the CDR3 reads TGCAGTGCTAGAGATGGGGAAAAATTGTTTTTT. As protein: CSARDGEKLFF.

This clonotype was seen more than once but under ten times. V is TRBV20-1 and J is TRBJ2-1; 9 nucleotides agree with TRBD1. Looked up from germline, CDR1 is DFQATT and CDR2 is SNEGSKA (reference sequence). This CDR3 contains 14 residues. J gave up 2 bases and V 6 bases, and 5 bases lay outside the gene matches. The CDR3 nucleotides read TGCAGTGCGTCGGACAGGGGCACCTACAATGAGCAGTTCTTC. Translated: CSASDRGTYNEQFF.

The V gene is TRBV7-2, the J gene TRBJ2-3; TRBD2 matches at 13 bases. CDR3 length: 17 residues. V lost 4 bases and J lost 2; bases outside the gene matches: 6. From germline, CDR1 is SGHTA and CDR2 FQGNSA. CDR3 sequence: CASSSGLAGRATDTQYF. As DNA, the CDR3 is TGTGCCAGCAGCTCGGGACTAGCGGGAAGAGCCACAGATACGCAGTATTTT.

As for this clonotype: A much larger clone sits a single nucleotide away, making a read error possible. V gene TRBV20-1 combines with J gene TRBJ2-1; D not certain. Matching the DNA end better, TRBJ2-7 makes the J call doubtful. The CDR3 extends over 14 amino acids. Germline CDR1 and CDR2: DFQATT and SNEGSKA (reference sequence). In DNA, the CDR3 is TGCAGTGCTAGAGTTGTTGGTTCCTACAATGAGCAGTACTTC. This sequence encodes CSARVVGSYNEQYF.

This clonotype occurred a few times. This chain uses TRBV29-1 with TRBJ1-1; 8 bases match TRBD1. V was pared by 5 bases and J by 0 bases, with 8 bases of the junction left unmatched. Germline CDR1 reads SQVTM; CDR2 reads ANQGSEA. The CDR3 is 15 residues long. The CDR3 DNA is TGCAGCGTTAAATCAGGGGGCTCCTTGAACACTGAAGCTTTCTTT. It specifies CSVKSGGSLNTEAFF.

This clonotype turned up a few times. This sequence joins TRBV7-2 and TRBJ2-7, with TRBD1 as a possible D gene (6 bases). Looked up from germline, CDR1 is SGHTA and CDR2 is FQGNSA. Trimming shortened V by 3 bases and J by 0 bases, and 12 bases separated the two germline ends. The length of the CDR3 is 15 residues. The CDR3 here is CASSFKGDNSYEQYF. CDR3 coding DNA: TGTGCCAGCAGCTTCAAGGGGGACAACTCCTACGAGCAGTACTTC.

The chain employs TRBV7-2 and TRBJ1-3, with 7 bases aligning to TRBD1. This CDR3 has 17 amino acids. The trim removed 6 bases at V and 3 bases at J, leaving 14 bases unmatched. Germline V gene sequence: CDR1 SGHTA, CDR2 FQGNSA. As DNA, the CDR3 is TGTGCCAGCAGACAGAGAGGGGGCGGACACTTTGGAAACACCATATATTTT. Protein product: CASRQRGGGHFGNTIYF.

The V gene is TRBV6-6, the J gene TRBJ2-3, with 7 positions matching TRBD2. Per the germline V gene, CDR1 is MNHNY and CDR2 is SVGAGI (reference sequence). The CDR3 has 15 residues. V was clipped by 4 bases and J by 0 bases; unmatched bases: 4. CDR3 nucleotides: TGTGCCAGCAGTTCCACTAGCGTGAGCACAGATACGCAGTATTTT. Protein: CASSSTSVSTDTQYF.

The gene calls are TRBV5-5 and TRBJ1-5; D might be TRBD1 (5 bases). This CDR3 is built from 14 residues. The V end lost 0 bases, the J end lost 6 bases, and 10 bases lay between the germline ends. Germline loops: CDR1 SGHKS, CDR2 YYEKEE (reference sequence). CDR3 region: CASSLVVGVQPQHF. The CDR3 bases are TGTGCCAGCAGCTTGGTGGTAGGGGTTCAGCCCCAGCATTTT.

This clonotype was seen a handful of times. The rearrangement links TRBV7-2 to TRBJ2-1, with unresolved D. The ends were cut back, 4 bases at V and 5 bases at J, with 6 bases in the middle. This CDR3 spans 12 amino acids. CDR1 and CDR2 from the germline V gene are SGHTA and FQGNSA. Here the CDR3 reads CASSSYHNEQFF. DNA of the CDR3: TGTGCCAGCAGCTCCTATCACAATGAGCAGTTCTTC.

As to this clonotype: A far larger clone is one nucleotide away, so this likely arose from a read error. This sequence joins TRBV4-3 and TRBJ1-5; D remains ambiguous. This CDR3 has 13 residues. From germline, CDR1 is LGHNA and CDR2 YSLEER. CDR3 DNA: TGCGTCAGCAGCCAAGATCGTGGTCAGCCCCAGCATTTT. Residues: CVSSQDRGQPQHF.

With regard to this clonotype: A read error is possible here, since a much larger clone lies one base away. This rearrangement joins TRBV29-1 to TRBJ1-2, with D unresolved. Germline V CDR1 and CDR2: SQVTM, ANQGSEA. The CDR3 length is 13 residues. CDR3 in DNA: TGCAGCGTTGTAATAGCGCCTCGGGATGGCTGCACCTTC. Amino acids: CSVVIAPRDGCTF.

V and J are TRBV5-5 and TRBJ1-6; the D is unclear. This CDR3 has 15 amino acids. Trimming took 4 bases from V and 7 from J, leaving 15 bases between them. From germline, CDR1 is SGHKS and CDR2 YYEKEE (reference sequence). The CDR3 reads CASSLEGVSNSPLHF. The CDR3 region has the DNA TGTGCCAGCAGCCTTGAAGGTGTTAGCAATTCACCCCTCCACTTT.

This clonotype appeared a few times. The chain recombines TRBV10-2 with TRBJ1-2; D gene ambiguous. The V end was cut by 6 bases, the J end by 4 bases, with 15 bases between. There are 14 residues in the CDR3. CDR1 and CDR2 (germline): WSHSY, SAAADI. CDR3 nucleotide sequence: TGCGCCAGCAGCGATCCGACCGTTGTCTATGGCTACACCTTC. This translates into CASSDPTVVYGYTF.

This clonotype turned up a few times. The chain links TRBV20-1 to TRBJ1-5; 8 bases map to TRBD1. V shed 3 bases, J shed 0 bases, and the junction held 16 bases outside the gene matches. The CDR3 has 19 residues. CDR1 DFQATT and CDR2 SNEGSKA come from the germline V gene (reference sequence). CDR3 protein: CSARGDRGRIFYSNQPQHF. CDR3 coding DNA: TGCAGTGCTAGGGGAGACAGGGGACGAATATTTTATAGCAATCAGCCCCAGCATTTT.

This chain links TRBV5-1 with TRBJ2-7, with TRBD2 matching over 10 bases. The germline V gene has CDR1 SGHRS and CDR2 YFSETQ. Unmatched junction bases numbered 8, after V lost 0 bases and J lost 2 bases. This CDR3 comprises 17 residues. The CDR3 DNA reads as TGCGCCAGCAGCTTGGTAGCTAGCGGGGGAAAGGCCTACGAGCAGTACTTC. It is translated as CASSLVASGGKAYEQYF.

This clonotype has more than one count but fewer than ten. J is TRBJ2-1 and V is TRBV6-5, with a weak D call TRBD2 (7 bases). Trimming stripped 1 base from V and 6 bases from J, with 16 bases between. This CDR3 is built from 16 residues. Germline CDR1 MNHEY, CDR2 SVGAGI. CDR3 sequence: CASSYWGGGEGNEQFF. CDR3 DNA sequence: TGTGCCAGCAGTTACTGGGGCGGGGGCGAGGGCAATGAGCAGTTCTTC.

The chain recombines TRBV20-1 with TRBJ2-4, with D unresolved. The end of the DNA aligns better with TRBJ2-7, so the J call may be wrong. The CDR3 covers 13 residues. Germline CDR1 reads DFQATT; CDR2 reads SNEGSKA (reference sequence). CDR3 in DNA: TGCAGTGCTAGGAAGACGGCTACCTACGAGCAGTACTTC. Amino acid sequence: CSARKTATYEQYF.

At least ten counts were recorded for this clonotype. The CDR3 spells CSVEDQTGGPYEQYF. The CDR3 nucleotides read TGCAGCGTTGAAGATCAGACAGGGGGCCCCTACGAGCAGTACTTC. The gene calls are TRBV29-1 and TRBJ2-7; 10 bases are shared with TRBD1. Trimming cost V 0 bases and J 2 bases; bases outside gene matches: 4. Germline V gives CDR1 SQVTM, CDR2 ANQGSEA. This CDR3 has 15 amino acids.

The V and J genes are TRBV7-6 and TRBJ2-1, with D possibly called TRBD1 or TRBD2 (6 bases each). Germline CDR1 SGHVS, CDR2 FNYEAQ. Trimming shortened V by 5 bases and J by 13 bases, and 15 bases separated the two germline ends. This CDR3 is built from 12 residues. CDR3 nucleotides: TGTGCCAGCAGCATCCAAGGGGGGACCCAGTTCTTC. Its protein product is CASSIQGGTQFF.

This clonotype was counted ten times or more. J is TRBJ2-5 and V is TRBV6-1; 15 nucleotides agree with TRBD2. CDR1 MNHNS and CDR2 SASEGT come from the germline V gene. The CDR3 contains 19 residues. The junction had 15 bases not matched to a gene; V was cut back by 5 bases and J by 5 bases. DNA for the CDR3: TGTGCCAGCAGTACCAGAAGGACTAGCGGGGGGGCCACCGGGGAGACCCAGTACTTC. This codes for CASSTRRTSGGATGETQYF.

This clonotype occurred a few times. This sequence joins TRBV5-1 and TRBJ2-5; no definite D call. CDR1 and CDR2 from the germline V gene are SGHRS and YFSETQ. The CDR3 runs to 14 residues. Deletions cut 2 bases from V and 0 bases from J, with 8 bases between. Here the CDR3 reads CASSLSGHQETQYF. The CDR3 nucleotides are TGCGCCAGCAGCTTATCCGGCCACCAAGAGACCCAGTACTTC.

This clonotype was counted a few times. The chain joins TRBV5-6 to TRBJ2-1; D gene unclear. The CDR3 totals 12 residues. The germline V and J ends were trimmed by 8 bases and 7 bases, with 13 bases remaining between them. The germline CDR1 and CDR2 sequences are SGHDT and YYEEEE. CDR3 DNA sequence: TGTGCCAGTAGCATCCCATTTAATGAGCAGTTCTTC. Its protein is CASSIPFNEQFF. Supplemented by reference TRBV5-6 and TRBJ2-1, the full variable domain reads DAGVTQSPTHLIKTRGQQVTLRCSPKSGHDTVSWYQQALGQGPQFIFQYYEEEERQRGNFPDRFSGHQFPNYSSELNVNALLLGDSALYLCASSIPFNEQFFGPGTRLTVL.

This chain's CDR3 is CASSPAQGNANTQYF. The CDR3 DNA reads TGTGCCAGCAGTCCAGCTCAGGGGAACGCGAATACGCAGTATTTT. The genes are TRBV6-5 and TRBJ2-3, with D possibly matching TRBD1 (6 bases). The CDR3 consists of 15 residues. Trimming took 5 bases from V and 7 from J, leaving 19 bases between them. CDR1 is MNHEY and CDR2 is SVGAGI in the germline V gene.

This clonotype was counted a few times. The genes are TRBV14 and TRBJ2-7; 10 bases are shared with TRBD2. The CDR3 is made up of 15 amino acids. Germline CDR1 is SGHDN and CDR2 is FVKESK. The J segment lost 4 bases and the V segment lost 1 base, leaving 4 bases of the junction unmatched. CDR3 sequence: CASSQGSGRGYEQYF. CDR3 DNA: TGTGCCAGCAGCCAAGGAAGCGGGAGGGGATACGAGCAGTACTTC.